The present entry profiles one T cell receptor beta chain with its context. This CDR3 has 16 amino acids. Germline values: CDR1 SGHTA, CDR2 FQGNSA. Trimming took 5 bases from V and 0 from J; bases not matched to a gene: 5. The repertoire was sequenced with immunoSEQ multiplex PCR; TCRdb's copy has only in-frame clones and lacks some. The sample holds 200,000 or so clones, roughly 80% seen once. These data come from a study of blood T cell repertoires in COVID-19. On the study more broadly: Acute and convalescent COVID-19 specimens originated in the United States, Italy and Spain. Nucleic acid was either cDNA or gDNA, and it came from T cells, B-cell-depleted T cells, or PBMCs.

The chain carries TRBV7-2 and TRBJ2-1, with TRBD2 matching over 9 bases. The TCR was taken from a woman aged 30 to 39 with acute or convalescent COVID-19. Sequencing input: peripheral blood. DNA for the CDR3: TGTGCCAGCAGCCCGACTAGCGGAAGCTCCTACAATGAGCAGTTCTTC. As protein: CASSPTSGSSYNEQFF.